The T cell receptor beta chain described here comes from a study of T cells in localized non-small cell lung cancer. In germline, CDR1 is MNHGY, CDR2 SAAAGT. This CDR3 is 13 amino acids long. Deletions cut 8 bases from V and 8 bases from J, with 19 bases between. Assay: immunoSEQ multiplex PCR; the TCRdb copy retains only in-frame clones and omits some. The table lists over a thousand clones, approximately 30% of them singletons. Free of atypia, the adjacent lung was collected at least 2 cm away from the tumor margin. General observations from the study: The appearance of a median approximately 60 of the top 100 tumor clones was seen in adjacent lung. There was an association of higher blood T cell density with longer overall survival.

As to this clone: Its target is not known.

The clonotype was recovered from a male donor aged 60 or older with stage II lung adenocarcinoma. The sequencing here drew on normal lung tissue next to the tumor, taken before any cancer treatment. The genes are TRBV6-8 and TRBJ2-7; no clear D. This CDR3 is CASLYEGSVKQYF. The CDR3 nucleotides read TGTGCCAGCCTCTACGAAGGGTCGGTTAAGCAGTACTTC.